These T cell receptor beta chains were read from a single sample in a study of shared clonotypes between healthy human individuals. Clones were read by immunoSEQ multiplex PCR, and TCRdb kept only the in-frame ones, dropping some. This sample has under 1,100,000 clones; under 80% occur once, and the top ten carry less than 1.5%. The sample consisted of memory CD4+ T cells sorted from blood. These receptors were taken from a man between 18 and 35 years old in good health. Each CDR3 is given with its conserved first and last residue. Each record gives: clone size, CDR3 length, D gene, V gene, J gene, CDR3 DNA, CDR3 protein. A D gene is named only where the DNA matches it firmly. For some rows the clone size is stated as once, few or many, or as a class when expanded; others skip it.

abundance: -; len: 16; d_gene: -; v_gene: TRBV12-1; j_gene: TRBJ1-6; CDR3nt: TGTGCCAGCAGCCCCGTGGGTCTCTCCTATAATTCACCCCTCCACTTT; CDR3aa: CASSPVGLSYNSPLHF
abundance: -; len: 11; d_gene: -; v_gene: TRBV14; j_gene: TRBJ2-2; CDR3nt: TGTGCCAGCAGCCAGCGCGGGGAGCTGTTTTTT; CDR3aa: CASSQRGELFF
abundance: many; len: 14; d_gene: TRBD1; v_gene: TRBV5-6; j_gene: TRBJ1-1; CDR3nt: TGTGCCAGCAGCGGGACAGTGAGGAACACTGAAGCTTTCTTT; CDR3aa: CASSGTVRNTEAFF
abundance: -; len: 12; d_gene: -; v_gene: TRBV30; j_gene: TRBJ2-7; CDR3nt: TGTGCCTGGAGTGGGGGGTCCTACGAGCAGTACTTC; CDR3aa: CAWSGGSYEQYF
abundance: -; len: 16; d_gene: -; v_gene: TRBV6-1; j_gene: TRBJ2-7; CDR3nt: TGTGCCAGCAGTGATTTAGGGACACTTAACTCCTACGAGCAGTACTTC; CDR3aa: CASSDLGTLNSYEQYF
abundance: once; len: 15; d_gene: -; v_gene: TRBV6-6; j_gene: TRBJ1-3; CDR3nt: TGTGCCAGCAGTTACGGGGGGGCAACTGGAAACACCATATATTTT; CDR3aa: CASSYGGATGNTIYF
abundance: -; len: 15; d_gene: -; v_gene: TRBV5-5; j_gene: TRBJ2-2; CDR3nt: TGTGCCAGCAGCTTGGGATACCGGACCGGGGGGGAGCTGTTTTTT; CDR3aa: CASSLGYRTGGELFF
abundance: -; len: 14; d_gene: -; v_gene: TRBV6-6; j_gene: TRBJ2-7; CDR3nt: TGTGCCAGCAGCGACGCCGGGTCCTTCGAAGAGCAGTACTTC; CDR3aa: CASSDAGSFEEQYF
abundance: -; len: 16; d_gene: TRBD2; v_gene: TRBV11-2; j_gene: TRBJ2-1; CDR3nt: TGTGCCAGCAGCTCGCTAGCGGGGGGGATTTACAATGAGCAGTTCTTC; CDR3aa: CASSSLAGGIYNEQFF
abundance: many; len: 13; d_gene: -; v_gene: TRBV5-4; j_gene: TRBJ2-2; CDR3nt: TGTGCCAGCAGCCGACTAGTTTTCGGGGAGCTGTTTTTT; CDR3aa: CASSRLVFGELFF
abundance: -; len: 14; d_gene: -; v_gene: TRBV19; j_gene: TRBJ1-5; CDR3nt: TGTGCCAGTAGTGGGGGCTTTAGCAATCAGCCCCAGCATTTT; CDR3aa: CASSGGFSNQPQHF
abundance: -; len: 14; d_gene: TRBD2; v_gene: TRBV6-5; j_gene: TRBJ2-7; CDR3nt: TGTGCCAGCAGCCGACTAGCGGGGGGCTACGAGCAGTACTTC; CDR3aa: CASSRLAGGYEQYF
abundance: few; len: 17; d_gene: TRBD1; v_gene: TRBV2; j_gene: TRBJ1-6; CDR3nt: TGTGCCAGCAGTGGCCCGGGACAGGTGACAGATAATTCACCCCTCCACTTT; CDR3aa: CASSGPGQVTDNSPLHF
abundance: few; len: 11; d_gene: -; v_gene: TRBV7-9; j_gene: TRBJ2-3; CDR3nt: TGTGCCAGCAGCCCTACAGATACGCAGTATTTT; CDR3aa: CASSPTDTQYF
abundance: -; len: 17; d_gene: TRBD2; v_gene: TRBV10-3; j_gene: TRBJ2-3; CDR3nt: TGTGCCATCAGTGGGGTTAGCGGGAGTCCGGGAAGAGATACGCAGTATTTT; CDR3aa: CAISGVSGSPGRDTQYF
abundance: -; len: 15; d_gene: -; v_gene: TRBV4-1; j_gene: TRBJ2-5; CDR3nt: TGCGCCAGCAGCCGAGGACAAGCGGCAGAAGAGACCCAGTACTTC; CDR3aa: CASSRGQAAEETQYF
abundance: -; len: 15; d_gene: TRBD1; v_gene: TRBV5-1; j_gene: TRBJ1-2; CDR3nt: TGCGCCAGCAGCTTTTCGGGACAGACCAACTATGGCTACACCTTC; CDR3aa: CASSFSGQTNYGYTF
abundance: -; len: 17; d_gene: -; v_gene: TRBV11-2; j_gene: TRBJ1-5; CDR3nt: TGTGCCAGCAGCTTAGATAGGCCGATGAGTAGCAATCAGCCCCAGCATTTT; CDR3aa: CASSLDRPMSSNQPQHF
abundance: -; len: 14; d_gene: -; v_gene: TRBV7-8; j_gene: TRBJ2-5; CDR3nt: TGTGCCAGCAGCTTCGACAGGTACCAAGAGACCCAGTACTTC; CDR3aa: CASSFDRYQETQYF
abundance: many; len: 15; d_gene: -; v_gene: TRBV2; j_gene: TRBJ1-1; CDR3nt: TGTGCCAGCAGTGAAGGGGGGGTGATTGGCACTGAAGCTTTCTTT; CDR3aa: CASSEGGVIGTEAFF
abundance: -; len: 16; d_gene: -; v_gene: TRBV4-1; j_gene: TRBJ2-3; CDR3nt: TGCGCCAGCAGCCATGGAGAGGGTTGGGACACAGATACGCAGTATTTT; CDR3aa: CASSHGEGWDTDTQYF
abundance: -; len: 14; d_gene: -; v_gene: TRBV10-3; j_gene: TRBJ1-2; CDR3nt: TGTGCCATCAGTGTTCCTGGGGATTTTAATGGCTACACCTTC; CDR3aa: CAISVPGDFNGYTF
abundance: -; len: 15; d_gene: TRBD2; v_gene: TRBV19; j_gene: TRBJ2-5; CDR3nt: TGTGCCAGTACCTCCCGGGTAGCGGGTACGGAGACCCAGTACTTC; CDR3aa: CASTSRVAGTETQYF
abundance: -; len: 11; d_gene: -; v_gene: TRBV30; j_gene: TRBJ2-3; CDR3nt: TGTGCCTGGAATCACAGGGATACGCAGTATTTT; CDR3aa: CAWNHRDTQYF
abundance: -; len: 15; d_gene: -; v_gene: TRBV5-6; j_gene: TRBJ1-6; CDR3nt: TGTGCCAGCAGCCTAACAAATTTGGGCCATTCACCCCTCCACTTT; CDR3aa: CASSLTNLGHSPLHF
abundance: -; len: 15; d_gene: TRBD1; v_gene: TRBV5-1; j_gene: TRBJ2-7; CDR3nt: TGCGCCAGCAGACCTGGACAGGGGAGCTCCTACGAGCAGTACTTC; CDR3aa: CASRPGQGSSYEQYF
abundance: -; len: 16; d_gene: -; v_gene: TRBV5-3; j_gene: TRBJ2-4; CDR3nt: TGTGCCAGGTGGTGGGGGCGGTGGGACGCCAAAAACATTCAGTACTTC; CDR3aa: CARWWGRWDAKNIQYF